The clone carrying this TCR beta chain was seen a handful of times. What it recognizes is unknown. TCRdb re-derived calls from the 5' RACE reads in MiXCR, one entry per CDR3 protein. This sample carries roughly 1.6 million distinct CDR3 sequences, roughly a third of them seen once, and the ten largest clones take under 0.35%. From germline, CDR1 is SGHTA and CDR2 FQGNSA. The V end lost 2 bases, the J end lost 4 bases, and 8 bases lay between the germline ends. This CDR3 has 13 amino acids. The sample comes from a study of identical twins. General study results and limits: An excess of low generation probability was shown by twin-shared out-of-frame alpha sequences.

The TCR comes from a newborn girl in good health. The source material was cord blood. V is TRBV7-2 and J is TRBJ1-1; no clear D. The CDR3 spells CASSLSKPTEAFF. CDR3 DNA sequence: TGTGCCAGCAGCTTAAGTAAGCCCACTGAAGCTTTCTTT.